The table lists the clone carrying this TCR beta chain with a count of one. The antigen remains unidentified. The germline CDR1 and CDR2 sequences are MNHEY and SVGAGI. V lost 5 bases, J lost 8 bases, and 11 bases stayed unmatched. The CDR3 is made up of 15 amino acids. This specimen belongs to a study of shared clonotypes between healthy human individuals. Study context: The study used three CD4 naive, three CD4 memory, two CD8 naive and one CD8 memory plate per donor.

Study-wide points: Some naive CD4 clonotypes, roughly 4.7%, turned up in common across several donors.

The sorted-subset replicate PCRs were given around 200 ng DNA, which is roughly 30,000 T cell genomes. The data were produced by immunoSEQ multiplex PCR, yet TCRdb's version contains in-frame clones alone and is incomplete. The data hold some 2,100,000 clones, with approximately 96% observed a single time. The receptor comes from a man between 18 and 35 years old in good health. Sample: naive CD4+ T cells sorted from blood. Specified subset: CD45RA+ positively selected. The chain links TRBV6-5 to TRBJ1-3; 8 bases are shared with TRBD1. In DNA, the CDR3 is TGTGCCAGCAGTCGCGAGCCGGCACAGGGGGACACCATATATTTT. It is translated as CASSREPAQGDTIYF.